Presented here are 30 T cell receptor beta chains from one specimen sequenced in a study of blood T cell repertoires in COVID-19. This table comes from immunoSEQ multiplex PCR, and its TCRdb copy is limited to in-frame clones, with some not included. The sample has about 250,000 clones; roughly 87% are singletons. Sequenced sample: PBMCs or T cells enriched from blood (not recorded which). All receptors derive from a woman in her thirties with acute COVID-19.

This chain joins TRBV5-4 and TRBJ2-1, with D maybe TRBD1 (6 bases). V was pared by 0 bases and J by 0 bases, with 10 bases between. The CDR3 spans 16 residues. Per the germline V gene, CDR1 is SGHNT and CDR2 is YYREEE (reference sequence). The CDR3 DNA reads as TGTGCCAGCAGCTTGGCAGGGGCCAACTCCTACAATGAGCAGTTCTTC. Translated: CASSLAGANSYNEQFF.

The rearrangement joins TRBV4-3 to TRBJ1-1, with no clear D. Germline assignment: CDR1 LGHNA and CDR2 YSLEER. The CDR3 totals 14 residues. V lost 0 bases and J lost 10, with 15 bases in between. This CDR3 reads CASSQDYDTPRAFF. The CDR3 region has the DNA TGCGCCAGCAGCCAAGACTATGACACCCCGCGAGCTTTCTTT.

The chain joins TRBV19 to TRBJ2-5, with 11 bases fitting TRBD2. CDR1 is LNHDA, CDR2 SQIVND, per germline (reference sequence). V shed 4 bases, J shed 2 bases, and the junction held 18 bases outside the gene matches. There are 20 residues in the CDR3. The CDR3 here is CASSSPPSGGPPNRQETQYF. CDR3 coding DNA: TGTGCCAGTAGTAGCCCCCCTAGCGGGGGGCCCCCTAACCGTCAAGAGACCCAGTACTTC.

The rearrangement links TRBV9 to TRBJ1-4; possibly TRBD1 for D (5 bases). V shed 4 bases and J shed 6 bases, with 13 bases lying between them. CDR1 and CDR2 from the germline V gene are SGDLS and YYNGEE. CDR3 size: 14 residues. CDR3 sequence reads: CASSKGVGDEKLFF. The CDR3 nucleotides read TGTGCCAGCAGCAAAGGGGTGGGCGATGAAAAACTGTTTTTT. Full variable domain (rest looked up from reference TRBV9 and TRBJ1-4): DSGVTQTPKHLITATGQRVTLRCSPRSGDLSVYWYQQSLDQGLQFLIQYYNGEERAKGNILERFSAQQFPDLHSELNLSSLELGDSALYFCASSKGVGDEKLFFGSGTQLSVL.

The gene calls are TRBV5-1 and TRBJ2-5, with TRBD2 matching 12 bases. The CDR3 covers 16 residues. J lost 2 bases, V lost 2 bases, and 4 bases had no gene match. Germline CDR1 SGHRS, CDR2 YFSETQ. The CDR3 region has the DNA TGCGCCAGCAGCTTTACTAGCGGGGGGATACAAGAGACCCAGTACTTC. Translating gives CASSFTSGGIQETQYF.

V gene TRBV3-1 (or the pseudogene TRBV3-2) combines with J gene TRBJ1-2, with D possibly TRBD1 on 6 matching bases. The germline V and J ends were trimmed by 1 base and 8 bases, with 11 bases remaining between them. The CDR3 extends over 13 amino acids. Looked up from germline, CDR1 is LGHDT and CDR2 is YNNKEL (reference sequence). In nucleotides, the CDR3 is TGTGCCAGCAGCCAAGCGGCAGGGGAAGGCTACACCTTC. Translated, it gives CASSQAAGEGYTF.

The chain's CDR3 is CASSLASSINYGYTF. In nucleotides, the CDR3 is TGTGCCAGCAGCTTGGCCTCTTCAATTAACTATGGCTACACCTTC. The chain couples TRBV13 to TRBJ1-2; D is ambiguous. The CDR3 spans 15 residues. The germline gives CDR1 PRHDT, CDR2 FYEKMQ (reference sequence). Trimming took off 3 bases at V and 1 base at J, with 12 bases between the two ends.

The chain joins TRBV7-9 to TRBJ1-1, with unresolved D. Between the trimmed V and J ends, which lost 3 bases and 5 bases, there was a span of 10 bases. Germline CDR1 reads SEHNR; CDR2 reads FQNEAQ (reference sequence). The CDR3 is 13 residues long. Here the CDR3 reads CASSFEGGTEAFF. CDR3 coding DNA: TGTGCCAGCAGCTTTGAGGGAGGGACTGAAGCTTTCTTT. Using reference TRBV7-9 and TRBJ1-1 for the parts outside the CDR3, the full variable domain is DTGVSQNPRHKITKRGQNVTFRCDPISEHNRLYWYRQTLGQGPEFLTYFQNEAQLEKSRLLSDRFSAERPKGSFSTLEIQRTEQGDSAMYLCASSFEGGTEAFFGQGTRLTVV.

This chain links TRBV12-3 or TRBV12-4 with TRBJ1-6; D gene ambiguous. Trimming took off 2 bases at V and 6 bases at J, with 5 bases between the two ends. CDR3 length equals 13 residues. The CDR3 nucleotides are TGTGCCAGCAGTTTAATCCTTAATTCACCCCTCCACTTT. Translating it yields CASSLILNSPLHF.

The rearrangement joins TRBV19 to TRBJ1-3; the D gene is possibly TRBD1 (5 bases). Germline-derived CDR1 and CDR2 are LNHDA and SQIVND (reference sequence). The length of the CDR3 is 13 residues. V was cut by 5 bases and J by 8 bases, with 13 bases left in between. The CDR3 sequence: CASSLRGRDTIYF. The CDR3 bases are TGTGCCAGTAGTTTAAGGGGCCGAGACACCATATATTTT.

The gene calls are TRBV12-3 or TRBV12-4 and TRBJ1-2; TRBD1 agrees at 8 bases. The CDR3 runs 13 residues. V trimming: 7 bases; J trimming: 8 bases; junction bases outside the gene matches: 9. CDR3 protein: CASTVQGAIGYTF. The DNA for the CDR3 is TGTGCCAGCACCGTTCAGGGGGCGATCGGCTACACCTTC.

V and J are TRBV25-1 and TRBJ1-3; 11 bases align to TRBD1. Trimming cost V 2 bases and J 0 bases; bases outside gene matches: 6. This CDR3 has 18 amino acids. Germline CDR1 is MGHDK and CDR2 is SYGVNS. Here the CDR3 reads CASSEGTGGHISGNTIYF. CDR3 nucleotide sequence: TGTGCCAGCAGTGAAGGGACAGGGGGTCATATCTCTGGAAACACCATATATTTT.

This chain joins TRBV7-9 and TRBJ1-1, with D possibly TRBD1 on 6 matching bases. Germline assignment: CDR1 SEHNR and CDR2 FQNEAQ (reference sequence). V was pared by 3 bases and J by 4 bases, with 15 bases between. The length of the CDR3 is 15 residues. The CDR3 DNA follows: TGTGCCAGCAGCTTGATGGGGACACCTCTCACTGAAGCTTTCTTT. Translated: CASSLMGTPLTEAFF.

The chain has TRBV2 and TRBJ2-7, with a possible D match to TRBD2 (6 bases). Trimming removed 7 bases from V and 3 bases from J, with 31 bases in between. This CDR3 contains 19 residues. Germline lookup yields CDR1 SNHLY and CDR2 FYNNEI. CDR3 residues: CASIYKGGFGPHSHYEQYF. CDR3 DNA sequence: TGTGCCAGCATCTATAAGGGAGGATTTGGCCCCCACTCGCACTACGAGCAGTACTTC. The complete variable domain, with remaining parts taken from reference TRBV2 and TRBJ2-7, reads EPEVTQTPSHQVTQMGQEVILRCVPISNHLYFYWYRQILGQKVEFLVSFYNNEISEKSEIFDDQFSVERPDGSNFTLKIRSTKLEDSAMYFCASIYKGGFGPHSHYEQYFGPGTRLTVT.

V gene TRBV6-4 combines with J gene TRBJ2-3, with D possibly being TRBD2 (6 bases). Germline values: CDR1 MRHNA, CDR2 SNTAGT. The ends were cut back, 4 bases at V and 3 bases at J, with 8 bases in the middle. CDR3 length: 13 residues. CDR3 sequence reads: CASSVGSTDTQYF. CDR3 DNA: TGTGCCAGCAGTGTCGGGAGTACAGATACGCAGTATTTT.

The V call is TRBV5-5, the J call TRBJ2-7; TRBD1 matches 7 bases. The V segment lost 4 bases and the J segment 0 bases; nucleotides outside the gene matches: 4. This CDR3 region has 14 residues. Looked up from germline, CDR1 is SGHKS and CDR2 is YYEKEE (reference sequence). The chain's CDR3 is CASSKGQSSYEQYF. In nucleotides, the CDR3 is TGTGCCAGCAGCAAGGGACAGTCCTCCTACGAGCAGTACTTC.

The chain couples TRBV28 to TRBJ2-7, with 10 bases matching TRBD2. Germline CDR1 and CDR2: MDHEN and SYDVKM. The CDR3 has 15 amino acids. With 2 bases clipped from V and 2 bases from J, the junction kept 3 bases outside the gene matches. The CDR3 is CASSLLAGAPYEQYF. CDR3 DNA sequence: TGTGCCAGCAGTTTACTAGCGGGGGCTCCCTACGAGCAGTACTTC.

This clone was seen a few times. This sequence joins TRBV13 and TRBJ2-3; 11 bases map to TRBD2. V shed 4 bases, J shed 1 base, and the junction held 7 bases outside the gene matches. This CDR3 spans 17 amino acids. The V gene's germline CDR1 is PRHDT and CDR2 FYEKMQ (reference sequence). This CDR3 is CASSSLMTSGGTDTQYF. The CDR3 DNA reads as TGTGCCAGCAGCTCCCTCATGACTAGCGGGGGCACAGATACGCAGTATTTT.

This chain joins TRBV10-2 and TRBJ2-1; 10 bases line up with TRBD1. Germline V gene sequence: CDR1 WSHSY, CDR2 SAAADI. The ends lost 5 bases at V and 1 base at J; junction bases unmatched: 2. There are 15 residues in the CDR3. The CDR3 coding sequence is TGCGCCAGCAGTACGGACAGGGGGTCCTACAATGAGCAGTTCTTC. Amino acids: CASSTDRGSYNEQFF.

CDR3 sequence reads: CASSLRQLGEKLFF. CDR3 DNA sequence: TGTGCCAGCAGCCTTCGACAGCTCGGTGAAAAACTGTTTTTT. The chain carries TRBV3-1 (or the pseudogene TRBV3-2) and TRBJ1-4; weak D call: TRBD1 (5 bases). V was pared by 4 bases and J by 7 bases, with 13 bases between. Germline-derived CDR1 and CDR2 are LGHDT and YNNKEL (reference sequence). CDR3 length: 14 amino acids.

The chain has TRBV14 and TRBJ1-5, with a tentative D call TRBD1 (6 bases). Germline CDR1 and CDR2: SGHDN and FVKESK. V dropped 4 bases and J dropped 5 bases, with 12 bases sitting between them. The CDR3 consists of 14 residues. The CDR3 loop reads CASSPGQSDQPQHF. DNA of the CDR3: TGTGCCAGCAGCCCAGGACAGTCGGATCAGCCCCAGCATTTT.

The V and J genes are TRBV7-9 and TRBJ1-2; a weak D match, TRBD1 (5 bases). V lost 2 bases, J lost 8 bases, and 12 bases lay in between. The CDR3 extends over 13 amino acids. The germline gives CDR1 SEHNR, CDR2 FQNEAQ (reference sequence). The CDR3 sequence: CASSLSGREGYTF. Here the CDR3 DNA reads TGTGCCAGCAGCTTATCAGGGAGGGAAGGCTACACCTTC. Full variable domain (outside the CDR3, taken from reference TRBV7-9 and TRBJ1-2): DTGVSQNPRHKITKRGQNVTFRCDPISEHNRLYWYRQTLGQGPEFLTYFQNEAQLEKSRLLSDRFSAERPKGSFSTLEIQRTEQGDSAMYLCASSLSGREGYTFGSGTRLTVV.

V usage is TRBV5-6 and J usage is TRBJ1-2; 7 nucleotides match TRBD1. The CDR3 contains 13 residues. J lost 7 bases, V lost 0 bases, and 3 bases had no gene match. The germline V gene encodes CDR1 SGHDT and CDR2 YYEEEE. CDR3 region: CASSLGDRGGYTF. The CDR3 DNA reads TGTGCCAGCAGCTTGGGGGACAGAGGTGGCTACACCTTC. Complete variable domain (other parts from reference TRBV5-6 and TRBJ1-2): DAGVTQSPTHLIKTRGQQVTLRCSPKSGHDTVSWYQQALGQGPQFIFQYYEEEERQRGNFPDRFSGHQFPNYSSELNVNALLLGDSALYLCASSLGDRGGYTFGSGTRLTVV.

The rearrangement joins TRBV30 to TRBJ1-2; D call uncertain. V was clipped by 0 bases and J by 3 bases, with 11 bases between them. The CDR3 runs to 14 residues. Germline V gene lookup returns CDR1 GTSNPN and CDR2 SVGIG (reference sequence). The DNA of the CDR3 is TGTGCCTGGAGTGTACGGGTTTTCGACTATGGCTACACCTTC. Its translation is CAWSVRVFDYGYTF.

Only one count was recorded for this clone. CDR3 protein: CASSETDYEQYF. In DNA form, the CDR3 reads TGTGCCAGCAGCGAGACTGACTACGAGCAGTACTTC. The genes are TRBV7-6 and TRBJ2-7; the D is unclear. The CDR3 consists of 12 residues. V shed 5 bases and J shed 3 bases, with 8 bases lying between them. The germline V gene has CDR1 SGHVS and CDR2 FNYEAQ.

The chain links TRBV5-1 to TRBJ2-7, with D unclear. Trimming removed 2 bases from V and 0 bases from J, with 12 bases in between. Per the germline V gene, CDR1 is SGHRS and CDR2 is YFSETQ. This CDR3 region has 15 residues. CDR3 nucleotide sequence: TGCGCCAGCAGCTTAAACCTCCCGAGCTCCTACGAGCAGTACTTC. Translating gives CASSLNLPSSYEQYF. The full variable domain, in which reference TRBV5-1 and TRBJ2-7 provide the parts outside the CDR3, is KAGVTQTPRYLIKTRGQQVTLSCSPISGHRSVSWYQQTPGQGLQFLFEYFSETQRNKGNFPGRFSGRQFSNSRSEMNVSTLELGDSALYLCASSLNLPSSYEQYFGPGTRLTVT.

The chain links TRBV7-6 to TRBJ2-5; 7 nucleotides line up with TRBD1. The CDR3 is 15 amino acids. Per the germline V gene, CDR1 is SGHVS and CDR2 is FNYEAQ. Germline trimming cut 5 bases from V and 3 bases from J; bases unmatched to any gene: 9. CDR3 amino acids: CASSQQGSREETQYF. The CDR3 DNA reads TGTGCCAGCAGCCAACAGGGGTCTAGAGAAGAGACCCAGTACTTC.

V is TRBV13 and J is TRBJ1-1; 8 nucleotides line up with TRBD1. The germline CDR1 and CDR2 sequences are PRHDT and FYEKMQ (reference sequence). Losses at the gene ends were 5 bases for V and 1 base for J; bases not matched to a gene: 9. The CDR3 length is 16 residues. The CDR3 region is CASSPSTGVGNTEAFF. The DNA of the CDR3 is TGTGCCAGCAGCCCATCGACAGGGGTAGGGAACACTGAAGCTTTCTTT.

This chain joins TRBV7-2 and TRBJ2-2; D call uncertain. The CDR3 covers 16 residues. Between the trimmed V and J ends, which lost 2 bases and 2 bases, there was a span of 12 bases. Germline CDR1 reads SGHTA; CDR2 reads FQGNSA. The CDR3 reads CASSLSPAGNTGELFF. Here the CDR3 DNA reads TGTGCCAGCAGCTTATCTCCTGCCGGTAACACCGGGGAGCTGTTTTTT.

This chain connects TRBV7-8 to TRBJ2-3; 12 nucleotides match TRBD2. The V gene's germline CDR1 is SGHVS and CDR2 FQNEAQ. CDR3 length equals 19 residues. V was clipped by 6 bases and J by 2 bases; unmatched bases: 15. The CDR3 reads CASSPFSTSGGRLTDTQYF. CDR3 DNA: TGTGCCAGCAGTCCCTTCTCGACTAGCGGGGGCCGGCTCACAGATACGCAGTATTTT.